This passage covers 31 T cell receptor beta chains from one sample sequenced in a study of T-cell reconstitution after alpha-beta-depleted transplantation in children. During its preparation, the TCRbeta library received unique molecular identifiers. TCRdb itself ran the PCR reads through MiXCR, one entry per CDR3 protein. The table records 480,000 or so distinct CDR3 sequences, 10% of them present only once. The sample was PBMCs, taken before TCRalphabeta/CD19-depleted stem cell transplant. These TCRs come from a child between 2 and 9 years old with inherited bone marrow failure, due to receive a stem cell transplant.

V and J are TRBV7-8 and TRBJ2-3, with 14 bases aligning to TRBD2. The trim removed 4 bases at V and 4 bases at J, leaving 10 bases unmatched. The germline CDR1 and CDR2 sequences are SGHVS and FQNEAQ. This CDR3 is 18 amino acids long. CDR3 protein: CASSYRLAGGPLADTQYF. The CDR3 region has the DNA TGTGCCAGCAGCTACAGACTAGCGGGAGGGCCGTTGGCAGATACGCAGTATTTT.

At least ten counts were recorded for this clonotype. V usage is TRBV6-2 or TRBV6-3 and J usage is TRBJ1-1; TRBD1 aligns across 9 bases. CDR3 size: 15 residues. From germline, CDR1 is MNHEY and CDR2 SVGEGT. With 6 bases clipped from V and 7 bases from J, the junction kept 12 bases outside the gene matches. DNA of the CDR3: TGTGCCAGCAGCCGACCGGGACAGGGCAAAAATGAAGCTTTCTTT. As protein: CASSRPGQGKNEAFF.

This clonotype occurred many times. The chain couples TRBV27 to TRBJ2-7, with D perhaps TRBD2 (6 bases). There are 15 residues in the CDR3. The V end was cut by 2 bases, the J end by 4 bases, with 15 bases between. In germline, CDR1 is MNHEY, CDR2 SMNVEV (reference sequence). The CDR3 loop is CASSLRRDSYYEQYF. The CDR3 coding sequence is TGTGCCAGCAGTTTACGACGGGACTCATATTACGAGCAGTACTTC.

The chain joins TRBV6-5 to TRBJ2-7; D not resolved. Germline loops: CDR1 MNHEY, CDR2 SVGAGI. The V end lost 3 bases, the J end lost 6 bases, and 15 bases lay between the germline ends. The CDR3 covers 14 residues. For the CDR3, the DNA is TGTGCCAGCAGTTATGCCTACGGGCCTGGCGAGCAGTACTTC. Its translation is CASSYAYGPGEQYF.

There are a few counts of this clonotype. The genes are TRBV5-5 and TRBJ2-3; D unresolved. The CDR3 runs 15 residues. The V end lost 4 bases, the J end lost 2 bases, and 14 bases lay between the germline ends. Per the germline V gene, CDR1 is SGHKS and CDR2 is YYEKEE (reference sequence). As DNA, the CDR3 is TGTGCCAGCAGCCCCGACCGATTCTTCACAGATACGCAGTATTTT. Residues: CASSPDRFFTDTQYF. The variable domain in full, with the rest retrieved from reference TRBV5-5 and TRBJ2-3, is DAGVTQSPTHLIKTRGQQVTLRCSPISGHKSVSWYQQVLGQGPQFIFQYYEKEERGRGNFPDRFSARQFPNYSSELNVNALLLGDSALYLCASSPDRFFTDTQYFGPGTRLTVL.

This clonotype was found many times. This chain uses TRBV27 with TRBJ2-4, with D perhaps matching TRBD2 (5 bases). Germline CDR1 reads MNHEY; CDR2 reads SMNVEV (reference sequence). V gave up 4 bases and J gave up 3 bases, with 7 bases separating them. The CDR3 sequence is 13 residues long. The chain's CDR3 is CASSWSGKNIQYF. The DNA of the CDR3 is TGTGCCAGCAGTTGGAGCGGCAAAAACATTCAGTACTTC.

In this sample, this clonotype turned up many times. The chain employs TRBV7-8 and TRBJ2-5, with 13 bases lining up with TRBD2. The germline gives CDR1 SGHVS, CDR2 FQNEAQ. The CDR3 has 15 residues. After removal of 8 bases from V and 3 bases from J, the junction contained 6 bases not matched to a gene. The CDR3 here is CASAGTSGTEETQYF. CDR3 DNA: TGTGCCAGCGCCGGGACTAGCGGGACCGAAGAGACCCAGTACTTC.

This clonotype was counted between two and nine times. The V call is TRBV27, the J call TRBJ2-1, with D unresolved. Deletions cut 0 bases from V and 9 bases from J, with 9 bases between. The CDR3 has 13 residues. Germline assignment: CDR1 MNHEY and CDR2 SMNVEV (reference sequence). CDR3 sequence reads: CASSLSSVIEQFF. The CDR3 nucleotides read TGTGCCAGCAGTTTATCGTCGGTAATTGAGCAGTTCTTC.

This clonotype was detected only a few times. The genes are TRBV29-1 and TRBJ1-2, with D uncertain. This CDR3 region has 13 residues. V was clipped by 1 base and J by 3 bases, with 9 bases between them. Per germline, CDR1 SQVTM and CDR2 ANQGSEA. The CDR3 protein is CSVEGKEDYGYTF. The CDR3 DNA reads as TGCAGCGTTGAAGGGAAAGAGGACTATGGCTACACCTTC.

In its sample, this clonotype was seen many times. The CDR3 loop is CASSLTPGQGAYNEQFF. The CDR3 DNA reads TGCGCCAGCAGCCTAACTCCGGGACAGGGGGCGTACAATGAGCAGTTCTTC. V is TRBV5-1 and J is TRBJ2-1, with TRBD1 identical over 12 bases. V shed 4 bases and J 4 bases; nucleotides not matched to a gene: 9. The length of the CDR3 is 17 residues. Germline CDR1 SGHRS, CDR2 YFSETQ. Drawing the rest from reference TRBV5-1 and TRBJ2-1, the complete variable domain is KAGVTQTPRYLIKTRGQQVTLSCSPISGHRSVSWYQQTPGQGLQFLFEYFSETQRNKGNFPGRFSGRQFSNSRSEMNVSTLELGDSALYLCASSLTPGQGAYNEQFFGPGTRLTVL.

This clonotype showed up many times. V usage is TRBV10-2 and J usage is TRBJ2-1; no firm D call. This CDR3 is 12 amino acids long. The ends were cut back, 3 bases at V and 3 bases at J, with 3 bases in the middle. Germline V gene sequence: CDR1 WSHSY, CDR2 SAAADI. The CDR3 sequence is CASSDSYNEQFF. CDR3 nucleotide sequence: TGCGCCAGCAGTGACAGCTACAATGAGCAGTTCTTC.

This clonotype has ten or more counts. The chain carries TRBV25-1 and TRBJ1-1; D not certain. The CDR3 runs to 13 residues. V dropped 5 bases and J dropped 11 bases, with 18 bases sitting between them. CDR1 and CDR2 from the germline V gene are MGHDK and SYGVNS. Here the CDR3 DNA reads TGTGCCAGCAGTTTTGACGGGATCGCTCGGGCTTTCTTT. Protein: CASSFDGIARAFF. Combining the CDR3 with reference TRBV25-1 and TRBJ1-1 gives the whole variable domain EADIYQTPRYLVIGTGKKITLECSQTMGHDKMYWYQQDPGMELHLIHYSYGVNSTEKGDLSSESTVSRIRTEHFPLTLESARPSHTSQYLCASSFDGIARAFFGQGTRLTVV.

Only a few counts were recorded for this clonotype. CDR3 sequence: CATSRGRTYGYTF. The CDR3 DNA sequence: TGTGCCACCAGCAGGGGCAGGACCTATGGCTACACCTTC. The chain is built from TRBV15 and TRBJ1-2; D uncertain. The CDR3 covers 13 residues. V was clipped by 3 bases and J by 4 bases, with 9 bases between them. Per germline, CDR1 LNHNV and CDR2 YYDKDF (reference sequence).

This clonotype came up many times. The rearrangement links TRBV29-1 to TRBJ2-7, with 7 bases lining up with TRBD1. The germline CDR1 and CDR2 sequences are SQVTM and ANQGSEA. Trimming cost V 5 bases and J 2 bases; bases outside gene matches: 6. The CDR3 is made up of 13 amino acids. Written as DNA, the CDR3 is TGCAGCGTTAGAGGGGGCGACACCTACGAGCAGTACTTC. Residues: CSVRGGDTYEQYF.

The chain recombines TRBV6-2 or TRBV6-3 with TRBJ2-1, with a weak D call TRBD2 (7 bases). Trimming shortened V by 6 bases and J by 8 bases, and 14 bases separated the two germline ends. Germline V lookup: CDR1 MNHEY, CDR2 SVGEGT. CDR3 length: 13 residues. CDR3 coding DNA: TGTGCCAGCAGCCACGGGGGGCTCCATGAGCAGTTCTTC. Protein product: CASSHGGLHEQFF.

This clonotype was detected a few times. The V and J genes are TRBV30 and TRBJ2-7; 8 bases are a match to TRBD1. Unmatched junction bases numbered 4, after V lost 3 bases and J lost 6 bases. From germline, CDR1 is GTSNPN and CDR2 SVGIG (reference sequence). CDR3 length equals 12 residues. The CDR3 bases are TGTGCCTGGAGGGACAGGGATGGCGAGCAGTACTTC. It encodes CAWRDRDGEQYF.

The rearrangement uses TRBV6-5 and TRBJ2-1; D remains ambiguous. Trimming took 2 bases from V and 2 from J, leaving 10 bases between them. Germline V gene sequence: CDR1 MNHEY, CDR2 SVGAGI. The CDR3 spans 15 residues. The CDR3 reads CASSYSTGTYNEQFF. CDR3 coding DNA: TGTGCCAGCAGTTACAGTACGGGTACCTACAATGAGCAGTTCTTC.

The table lists this clonotype with many counts. The CDR3 sequence is CSVPGQGGEQFF. CDR3 nucleotides: TGCAGCGTGCCCGGACAGGGAGGTGAGCAGTTCTTC. The rearrangement uses TRBV29-1 and TRBJ2-1; 8 nucleotides match TRBD1. The trim removed 6 bases at V and 9 bases at J, leaving 7 bases unmatched. The CDR3 spans 12 residues. Looked up from germline, CDR1 is SQVTM and CDR2 is ANQGSEA.

This clonotype was seen many times. V gene TRBV5-5 combines with J gene TRBJ1-5; a possible D gene is TRBD1 (5 bases). This CDR3 is 16 amino acids long. CDR1 is SGHKS and CDR2 is YYEKEE in the germline V gene (reference sequence). V shed 4 bases and J shed 0 bases, with 14 bases lying between them. This chain's CDR3 is CASSLGAPYSNQPQHF. The CDR3 DNA reads TGTGCCAGCAGCCTTGGGGCTCCATATAGCAATCAGCCCCAGCATTTT.

This clonotype was seen many times. The rearrangement joins TRBV18 to TRBJ2-3; TRBD1 aligns across 7 bases. V lost 4 bases, J lost 5 bases, and 9 bases stayed unmatched. Germline loops: CDR1 KGHSH, CDR2 LQKENI. This CDR3 spans 15 amino acids. For the CDR3, the DNA is TGTGCCAGCTCACGAGGGACAGCCCAGGTAGATACGCAGTATTTT. Protein: CASSRGTAQVDTQYF. Filled out from reference TRBV18 and TRBJ2-3, the complete variable domain reads NAGVMQNPRHLVRRRGQEARLRCSPMKGHSHVYWYRQLPEEGLKFMVYLQKENIIDESGMPKERFSAEFPKEGPSILRIQQVVRGDSAAYFCASSRGTAQVDTQYFGPGTRLTVL.

This clonotype was counted between two and nine times. The rearrangement links TRBV6-2 or TRBV6-3 to TRBJ2-7; D might be TRBD1 (6 bases). From germline, CDR1 is MNHEY and CDR2 SVGEGT. This CDR3 has 14 amino acids. V lost 1 base, J lost 2 bases, and 9 bases lay in between. This CDR3 is CASSYWQGTYEQYF. Here the CDR3 DNA reads TGTGCCAGCAGTTACTGGCAGGGGACCTACGAGCAGTACTTC.

This clonotype was counted ten times or more. This chain joins TRBV6-5 and TRBJ2-1; D is unresolved. This CDR3 is 15 amino acids long. The germline V gene encodes CDR1 MNHEY and CDR2 SVGAGI. Trimming pared 4 bases from V and 1 base from J, leaving 11 bases between. As DNA, the CDR3 is TGTGCCAGCAGTTCACCGAGGAGTTCCTACAATGAGCAGTTCTTC. Translated: CASSSPRSSYNEQFF.

This clonotype was counted ten times or more. The CDR3 is CASSFQASGDPYEQYF. The CDR3 DNA reads as TGCGCCAGCAGCTTTCAAGCTAGCGGTGACCCCTACGAGCAGTACTTC. This sequence joins TRBV5-1 and TRBJ2-7, with TRBD2 matching 7 bases. Germline assignment: CDR1 SGHRS and CDR2 YFSETQ. The CDR3 length is 16 residues. After removal of 2 bases from V and 2 bases from J, the junction contained 10 bases not matched to a gene.

This clonotype occurred many times. V usage is TRBV5-1 and J usage is TRBJ2-3; D remains unclear. Germline loops: CDR1 SGHRS, CDR2 YFSETQ. Trimming removed 0 bases at V and 4 bases at J, with 6 bases between. The CDR3 consists of 13 residues. This chain's CDR3 is CASSLETADTQYF. CDR3 DNA: TGCGCCAGCAGCTTGGAGACGGCAGATACGCAGTATTTT.

This clonotype showed up many times. The chain couples TRBV12-3 or TRBV12-4 to TRBJ2-7, with 12 bases identical to TRBD2. CDR3 length: 15 residues. The J segment lost 7 bases and the V segment lost 2 bases, leaving 6 bases of the junction unmatched. The CDR3 is CASSLWLAGGQEQYF. The DNA for the CDR3 is TGTGCCAGCAGTTTATGGCTAGCGGGAGGGCAGGAGCAGTACTTC.

This clonotype was found once. CDR3 DNA: TGTGCCAGTAGTATAAGGGACGATAGCAATCAGCCCCAGCATTTT. Translation: CASSIRDDSNQPQHF. V is TRBV19 and J is TRBJ1-5; possibly TRBD1 for D (5 bases). Deletions cut 2 bases from V and 0 bases from J, with 8 bases between. CDR1 is LNHDA, CDR2 SQIVND, per germline (reference sequence). The CDR3 runs to 15 residues.

This clonotype was seen ten or more times. This chain connects TRBV15 to TRBJ1-2; D is possibly TRBD1 (5 bases). Germline CDR1 reads LNHNV; CDR2 reads YYDKDF (reference sequence). Trimming took 1 base from V and 2 from J, leaving 5 bases between them. CDR3 length: 13 residues. This CDR3 is CATSRGDNYGYTF. The CDR3 bases are TGTGCCACCAGCAGAGGGGACAACTATGGCTACACCTTC.

This clonotype showed up many times. The rearrangement uses TRBV30 and TRBJ2-2; tentative D call: TRBD1 (6 bases). The CDR3 covers 16 residues. Trimming shortened V by 3 bases and J by 1 base, and 15 bases separated the two germline ends. Germline CDR1 GTSNPN, CDR2 SVGIG (reference sequence). For the CDR3, the DNA is TGTGCCTGGAGAGTAACTGGGACACTGAACACCGGGGAGCTGTTTTTT. It encodes CAWRVTGTLNTGELFF.

This clonotype was picked up many times. The V gene is TRBV12-3 or TRBV12-4, the J gene TRBJ1-1, with 7 bases lining up with TRBD1. J gave up 7 bases and V 5 bases, and 7 bases lay outside the gene matches. This CDR3 comprises 13 residues. CDR3 in amino acids: CASSPGTELEAFF. The CDR3 nucleotides are TGTGCCAGCAGTCCGGGGACAGAGCTTGAAGCTTTCTTT.

This clonotype appeared a few times. V usage is TRBV6-1 and J usage is TRBJ2-7, with D perhaps TRBD2 (6 bases). This CDR3 region has 14 residues. Trimming took 8 bases from V and 3 from J, leaving 17 bases between them. CDR1 is MNHNS and CDR2 is SASEGT in the germline V gene. CDR3 DNA sequence: TGTGCCAGCGCTCCCAGCGGGCTGTACTACGAGCAGTACTTC. Its translation is CASAPSGLYYEQYF.

There are many counts of this clonotype. V usage is TRBV7-2 and J usage is TRBJ2-3, with D possibly being TRBD1 or TRBD2 (5 bases each). The ends were cut back, 4 bases at V and 4 bases at J, with 21 bases in the middle. The CDR3 is made up of 17 amino acids. Germline CDR1 and CDR2: SGHTA and FQGNSA. This CDR3 is CASSSPPGRTLSDTQYF. Here the CDR3 DNA reads TGTGCCAGCAGCTCACCTCCGGGACGGACGCTCTCAGATACGCAGTATTTT.